Presented here are 25 T cell receptor beta chains from one specimen sequenced in a study of shared clonotypes between healthy human individuals. Positive CCR7 selection of CD45RO-negative cells yielded the naive CD8 cells, and terminally differentiated effector memory CD45RA+ cells were excluded. TCRdb's copy holds only in-frame clones and misses some; the assay was immunoSEQ multiplex PCR. The sample shows about 580,000 clones, 98% of them seen only once. The source material was naive CD8+ T cells sorted from blood. Source of these receptors: a man younger than 40 in good health.

This sequence joins TRBV11-2 and TRBJ2-3, with TRBD2 matching 11 bases. Germline CDR1 reads SGHAT; CDR2 reads FQNNGV. The CDR3 contains 19 residues. J lost 2 bases, V lost 1 base, and 11 bases had no gene match. The CDR3 region is CASSLGQGWGLADTDTQYF. The CDR3 DNA follows: TGTGCCAGCAGCTTAGGGCAGGGGTGGGGACTAGCGGACACAGATACGCAGTATTTT.

This CDR3 is CASSRPGDRNEQYF. The DNA of the CDR3 is TGTGCCAGCTCACGGCCAGGGGATAGGAACGAGCAGTACTTC. The rearrangement links TRBV18 to TRBJ2-7, with D maybe TRBD1 (6 bases). The germline gives CDR1 KGHSH, CDR2 LQKENI. There are 14 residues in the CDR3. Trimming stripped 4 bases from V and 5 bases from J, with 15 bases between. Looking up the rest from reference TRBV18 and TRBJ2-7 gives the full variable domain: NAGVMQNPRHLVRRRGQEARLRCSPMKGHSHVYWYRQLPEEGLKFMVYLQKENIIDESGMPKERFSAEFPKEGPSILRIQQVVRGDSAAYFCASSRPGDRNEQYFGPGTRLTVT.

CDR3 loop: CSAWRRISYNEQFF. CDR3 bases: TGCAGCGCTTGGCGGAGGATCTCCTACAATGAGCAGTTCTTC. The rearrangement uses TRBV29-1 and TRBJ2-1; D might be TRBD2 (5 bases). Germline CDR1 reads SQVTM; CDR2 reads ANQGSEA. V lost 7 bases, J lost 0 bases, and 13 bases lay in between. The CDR3 spans 14 residues.

This rearrangement joins TRBV4-1 to TRBJ2-5, with 7 bases fitting TRBD1. V gave up 6 bases and J gave up 0 bases; unmatched junction bases: 10. Germline values: CDR1 MGHRA, CDR2 YSYEKL. The CDR3 is 16 residues long. This CDR3 is CASRGITGANQETQYF. The CDR3 DNA reads as TGCGCCAGCAGAGGTATTACAGGGGCAAACCAAGAGACCCAGTACTTC.

V and J are TRBV9 and TRBJ2-7; 7 positions match TRBD1. Trimming took 2 bases from V and 1 from J; bases not matched to a gene: 12. CDR1 SGDLS and CDR2 YYNGEE come from the germline V gene. CDR3 length equals 17 residues. CDR3 DNA: TGTGCCAGCAGCGTTTCCGGGACAGCGGCGAATTCCTACGAGCAGTACTTC. Its translation: CASSVSGTAANSYEQYF.

This chain joins TRBV18 and TRBJ2-7, with D unclear. CDR3 size: 14 residues. Germline V gives CDR1 KGHSH, CDR2 LQKENI. V was pared by 3 bases and J by 3 bases, with 12 bases between. The CDR3 region has the DNA TGTGCCAGCTCACCTAGTTGGTCTAGCTACGAGCAGTACTTC. Its protein product is CASSPSWSSYEQYF.

This rearrangement joins TRBV4-1 to TRBJ2-3; D is unclear. This CDR3 region has 14 residues. The germline gives CDR1 MGHRA, CDR2 YSYEKL. V was shortened by 1 base and J by 1 base, with 6 bases between the two germline ends. CDR3 sequence (DNA): TGCGCCAGCAGCCAAGGATGGGGCACAGATACGCAGTATTTT. The encoded protein is CASSQGWGTDTQYF.

V and J are TRBV6-5 and TRBJ2-1; D may be TRBD1 (6 bases). V lost 0 bases and J lost 6, with 12 bases in between. This CDR3 is 15 amino acids long. CDR1 and CDR2 from the germline V gene are MNHEY and SVGAGI. The CDR3 sequence: CASSYSTGAGNEQFF. The DNA for the CDR3 is TGTGCCAGCAGTTACTCGACAGGCGCCGGCAATGAGCAGTTCTTC.

The rearrangement joins TRBV29-1 to TRBJ2-7; 9 bases fit TRBD1. Per the germline V gene, CDR1 is SQVTM and CDR2 is ANQGSEA. Unmatched junction bases numbered 2, after V lost 7 bases and J lost 4 bases. CDR3 size: 11 residues. The CDR3 spells CSGGQGYEQYF. The CDR3 coding sequence is TGCAGCGGGGGACAGGGTTACGAGCAGTACTTC.

V gene TRBV6-4 combines with J gene TRBJ2-5; no firm D call. Germline CDR1 and CDR2: MRHNA and SNTAGT. The CDR3 length is 11 residues. Trimming stripped 6 bases from V and 2 bases from J, with 4 bases between. The CDR3: CASSPQETQYF. In DNA form, the CDR3 reads TGTGCCAGCAGCCCGCAAGAGACCCAGTACTTC.

V and J are TRBV25-1 and TRBJ2-2; TRBD1 matches at 8 bases. The CDR3 loop spans 13 amino acids. V was pared by 4 bases and J by 6 bases, with 1 base of the junction left unmatched. Germline CDR1 reads MGHDK; CDR2 reads SYGVNS. This chain's CDR3 is CASSAQGAGELFF. For the CDR3, the DNA is TGTGCCAGCAGTGCACAGGGGGCCGGGGAGCTGTTTTTT.

J is TRBJ2-7 and V is TRBV11-2, with 9 bases lining up with TRBD2. The CDR3 sequence is 19 residues long. The junction had 23 bases not matched to a gene; V was cut back by 6 bases and J by 5 bases. From germline, CDR1 is SGHAT and CDR2 FQNNGV. This CDR3 is CASSDPAPTSGGEGDEQYF. The CDR3 bases are TGTGCCAGCAGTGACCCCGCCCCGACTAGCGGAGGGGAGGGCGACGAGCAGTACTTC.

The J gene is TRBJ2-7, the V gene TRBV20-1; no definite D call. This CDR3 comprises 11 residues. The germline V gene encodes CDR1 DFQATT and CDR2 SNEGSKA (reference sequence). The V end was cut by 6 bases, the J end by 5 bases, with 11 bases between. The DNA for the CDR3 is TGCAGTGCCCAACTCGAGAACGAGCAGTACTTC. It yields the protein CSAQLENEQYF.

This clone was observed once. The genes are TRBV13 and TRBJ2-1; tentatively, D is TRBD2 (6 bases). CDR1 and CDR2 (germline): PRHDT, FYEKMQ (reference sequence). The V and J ends lost 2 bases and 7 bases respectively, with 15 bases between them. This CDR3 is 15 amino acids long. The CDR3 region is CASSLSPSGGNEQFF. CDR3 DNA sequence: TGTGCCAGCAGCTTAAGTCCCTCCGGGGGTAATGAGCAGTTCTTC.

The chain joins TRBV4-2 to TRBJ1-1; D is unresolved. Germline CDR1 and CDR2: LGHNA and YNFKEQ. V was cut by 4 bases and J by 5 bases, with 17 bases left in between. This CDR3 comprises 15 residues. The CDR3 here is CASSPQREGRTEAFF. The CDR3, as DNA: TGTGCCAGCAGCCCACAACGGGAAGGAAGGACTGAAGCTTTCTTT.

The V call is TRBV27, the J call TRBJ2-3; the match to TRBD2 covers 9 bases. The trim removed 2 bases at V and 4 bases at J, leaving 16 bases unmatched. The CDR3 consists of 19 residues. Germline values: CDR1 MNHEY, CDR2 SMNVEV (reference sequence). The CDR3 sequence is CASSLGGLAGPLAPDTQYF. CDR3 sequence (DNA): TGTGCCAGCAGTTTAGGGGGCCTAGCGGGACCCCTGGCCCCAGATACGCAGTATTTT.

The rearrangement uses TRBV7-2 and TRBJ2-7; D ambiguous. CDR1 and CDR2 from the germline V gene are SGHTA and FQGNSA. The CDR3 consists of 15 residues. V gave up 1 base and J gave up 2 bases, with 12 bases separating them. The CDR3 coding sequence is TGTGCCAGCAGCTTAGGATGGGCCGCCCCCTACGAGCAGTACTTC. Its protein product is CASSLGWAAPYEQYF.

V is TRBV4-3 and J is TRBJ2-7; 10 bases are shared with TRBD1. V shed 0 bases and J 3 bases; nucleotides not matched to a gene: 5. The CDR3 has 16 residues. Germline assignment: CDR1 LGHNA and CDR2 YSLEER. The CDR3 nucleotides read TGCGCCAGCAGCCAAGATCCCTGGACAGGGGGCTACGAGCAGTACTTC. Its translation is CASSQDPWTGGYEQYF.

V and J are TRBV6-5 and TRBJ2-1; TRBD1 aligns across 8 bases. The CDR3 is 14 amino acids. After removal of 3 bases from V and 6 bases from J, the junction contained 4 bases not matched to a gene. Per germline, CDR1 MNHEY and CDR2 SVGAGI. CDR3 in amino acids: CASSYQGASNEQFF. The CDR3 DNA sequence: TGTGCCAGCAGTTATCAGGGGGCCTCCAATGAGCAGTTCTTC.

The chain couples TRBV28 to TRBJ2-1, with 8 positions matching TRBD2. The CDR3 loop spans 14 amino acids. The germline gives CDR1 MDHEN, CDR2 SYDVKM. The V segment lost 5 bases and the J segment 5 bases; nucleotides outside the gene matches: 5. The CDR3, as DNA: TGTGCCAGCAGTCAAGCGGGAGTCGACAATGAGCAGTTCTTC. It encodes CASSQAGVDNEQFF.

In this sample, this clone turned up once. Other nucleotide sequences in the sample specify the same CDR3. The V and J genes are TRBV5-6 and TRBJ2-5; D unclear. There are 12 residues in the CDR3. CDR1 is SGHDT and CDR2 is YYEEEE in the germline V gene. Deletions cut 1 base from V and 2 bases from J, with 3 bases between. CDR3 sequence: CASSLLQETQYF. CDR3 sequence (DNA): TGTGCCAGCAGCTTGTTACAAGAGACCCAGTACTTC.

The chain combines TRBV27 with TRBJ1-2, with TRBD1 matching over 7 bases. Losses at the gene ends were 5 bases for V and 8 bases for J; bases not matched to a gene: 5. Germline V gene data show CDR1 as MNHEY and CDR2 as SMNVEV (reference sequence). The CDR3 length is 12 residues. In nucleotides, the CDR3 is TGTGCCAGCAGTGCCCGACAGGGAGGCTACACCTTC. As protein: CASSARQGGYTF.

The rearrangement links TRBV13 to TRBJ2-7; 7 bases match TRBD2. Germline trimming cut 5 bases from V and 4 bases from J; bases unmatched to any gene: 11. CDR3 length equals 15 residues. Germline V gives CDR1 PRHDT, CDR2 FYEKMQ (reference sequence). The DNA of the CDR3 is TGTGCCAGCAGCGCACAAGGGGAGGGAAGATACGAGCAGTACTTC. Encoded protein: CASSAQGEGRYEQYF.

This clone has just one count. J is TRBJ2-5 and V is TRBV2; D uncertain. Germline lookup yields CDR1 SNHLY and CDR2 FYNNEI. CDR3 length: 14 amino acids. With 6 bases removed from V and 2 bases from J, the gap between germline ends came to 13 bases. CDR3 nucleotides: TGTGCCAGCAGCCCCCCGCTGGCTCAAGAGACCCAGTACTTC. This gives the protein CASSPPLAQETQYF.

The rearrangement links TRBV28 to TRBJ1-2; D not resolved. The germline gives CDR1 MDHEN, CDR2 SYDVKM. Trimming cost V 4 bases and J 13 bases, with 10 bases left between them. The CDR3 is 10 amino acids. CDR3 DNA: TGTGCCAGCAGTTCCCTGCTGGTCACCTTC. Its translation is CASSSLLVTF.